The entry below describes one T cell receptor beta chain. No antigen is known for it. Researchers ran the PCR with 60 Vbeta and 13 Jbeta primers. Authors' data handling: It was a later analysis that counted around 85 million unique TCR beta chains, of which approximately 9.9 million were shared. Using immunoSEQ multiplex PCR, the repertoire was profiled, and TCRdb retains in-frame clones only, with some absent. The V and J calls and clone size come from that table; D and trimming were worked out from the DNA. Of 100,000 to 150,000 clones listed, roughly 77% are singletons. All donors participated as healthy donors of bone marrow. The CDR3 has 16 amino acids. In germline, CDR1 is LGHNT, CDR2 FRNRAP. V was clipped by 0 bases and J by 4 bases; unmatched bases: 5. These data come from a study of cytomegalovirus exposure and HLA in healthy donors. Study-wide results and limits: According to reports, the classifier identified cytomegalovirus status with high specificity and sensitivity.

This receptor was identified in a man between 18 and 29 years old in good health and CMV-seronegative. The V gene is TRBV12-5, the J gene TRBJ1-2; 10 nucleotides line up with TRBD1. Source material: PBMCs. CDR3 amino acids: CASGLVTGTGVYGYTF. CDR3 bases: TGTGCTAGTGGTTTGGTAACCGGGACAGGGGTCTATGGCTACACCTTC.